This T cell receptor beta chain was recorded in a study of blood T cell repertoires in COVID-19. Study-level background: The samples span acute and convalescent COVID-19 from the United States, Italy and Spain. Sample material is recorded as cDNA or gDNA derived from T cells, B-cell-depleted T cells, or PBMCs.

In germline, CDR1 is LGHDT, CDR2 YNNKEL (reference sequence). The CDR3 totals 13 residues. Trimming removed 4 bases at V and 6 bases at J, with 9 bases between. The Seattle site enrolled patients during active infection and followed them longitudinally. In the original workflow: Researchers report that nucleated cell counts were estimated from reference gene primer amplification. The method was immunoSEQ multiplex PCR; TCRdb's version includes in-frame clones alone and lacks a portion of them. V and J calls and clone size are as listed in that table; D and trimming were resolved from the DNA. The sample consists of some 250,000 clones, about four fifths of them appearing once.

Input material: peripheral blood. The sequence was collected from an elderly woman with COVID-19, enrolled during active disease. The rearrangement uses TRBV3-1 (or the pseudogene TRBV3-2) and TRBJ2-2; D gene uncertain. This CDR3 is CASSLVSPGELFF. CDR3 coding DNA: TGTGCCAGCAGCCTCGTGAGCCCCGGGGAGCTGTTTTTT.